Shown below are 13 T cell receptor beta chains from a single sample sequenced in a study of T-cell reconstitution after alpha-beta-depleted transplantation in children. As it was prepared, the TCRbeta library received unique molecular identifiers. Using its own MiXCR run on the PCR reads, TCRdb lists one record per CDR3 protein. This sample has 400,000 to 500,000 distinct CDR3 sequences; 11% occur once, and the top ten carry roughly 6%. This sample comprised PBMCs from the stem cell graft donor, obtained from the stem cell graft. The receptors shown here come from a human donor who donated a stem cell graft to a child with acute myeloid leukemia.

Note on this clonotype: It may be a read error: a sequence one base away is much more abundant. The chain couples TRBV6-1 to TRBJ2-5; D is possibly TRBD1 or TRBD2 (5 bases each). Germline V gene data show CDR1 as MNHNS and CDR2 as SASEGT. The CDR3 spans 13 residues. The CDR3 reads CASRARVGETEYF. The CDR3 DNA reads TGTGCCAGCAGGGCCCGGGTGGGGGAGACCGAGTACTTC.

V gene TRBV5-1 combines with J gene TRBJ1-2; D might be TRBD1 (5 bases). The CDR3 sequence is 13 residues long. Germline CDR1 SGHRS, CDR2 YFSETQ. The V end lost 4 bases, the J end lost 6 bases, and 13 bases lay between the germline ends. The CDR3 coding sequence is TGCGCCAGCAGCGGAGGGACGGGCGATGGCTACACCTTC. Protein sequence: CASSGGTGDGYTF.

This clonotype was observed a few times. The CDR3: CASSHKKDRRFGNTIYF. CDR3 DNA: TGTGCCAGCAGCCACAAGAAGGACAGGAGATTCGGAAACACCATATATTTT. The rearrangement joins TRBV12-3 or TRBV12-4 to TRBJ1-3, with 7 bases fitting TRBD1. V shed 6 bases, J shed 4 bases, and the junction held 15 bases outside the gene matches. The length of the CDR3 is 17 residues.

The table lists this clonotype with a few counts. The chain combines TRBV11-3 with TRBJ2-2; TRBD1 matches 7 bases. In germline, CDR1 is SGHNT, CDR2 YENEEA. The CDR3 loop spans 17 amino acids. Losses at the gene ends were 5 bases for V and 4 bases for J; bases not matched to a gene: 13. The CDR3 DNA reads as TGTGCCAGCAGCCTTCATTCGGACAGGCATTCCACCGGGGAGCTGTTTTTT. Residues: CASSLHSDRHSTGELFF.

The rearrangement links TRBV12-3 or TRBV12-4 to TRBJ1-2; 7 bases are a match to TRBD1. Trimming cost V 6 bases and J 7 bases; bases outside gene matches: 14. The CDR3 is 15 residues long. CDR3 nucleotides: TGTGCCAGCAGCTCCGGACAGGCCGGACATGGTGGCTACACCTTC. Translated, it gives CASSSGQAGHGGYTF.

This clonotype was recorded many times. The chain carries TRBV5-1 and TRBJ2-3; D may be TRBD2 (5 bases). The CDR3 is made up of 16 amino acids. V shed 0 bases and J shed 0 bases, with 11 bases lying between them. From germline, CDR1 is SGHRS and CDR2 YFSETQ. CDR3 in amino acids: CASSLGGSDSTDTQYF. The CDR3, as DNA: TGCGCCAGCAGCTTGGGAGGGTCCGATAGCACAGATACGCAGTATTTT.

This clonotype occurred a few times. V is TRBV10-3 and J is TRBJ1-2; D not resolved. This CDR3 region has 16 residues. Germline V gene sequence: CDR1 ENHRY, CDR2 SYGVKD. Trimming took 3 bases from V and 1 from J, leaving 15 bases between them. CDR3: CAISDPRRPLNYGYTF. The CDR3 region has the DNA TGTGCCATCAGTGACCCAAGACGTCCCCTTAACTATGGCTACACCTTC.

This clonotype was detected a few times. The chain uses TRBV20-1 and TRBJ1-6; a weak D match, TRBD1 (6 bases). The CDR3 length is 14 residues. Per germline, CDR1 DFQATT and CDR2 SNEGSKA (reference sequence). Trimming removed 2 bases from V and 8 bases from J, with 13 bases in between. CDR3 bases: TGCAGTGCTAGACGTGGACAGCGATATTCACCCCTCCACTTT. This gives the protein CSARRGQRYSPLHF.

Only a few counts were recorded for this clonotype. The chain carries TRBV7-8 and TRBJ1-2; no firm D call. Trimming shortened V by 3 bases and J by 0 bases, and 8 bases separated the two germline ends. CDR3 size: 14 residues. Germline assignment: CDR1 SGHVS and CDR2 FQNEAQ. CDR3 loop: CASSFQETNYGYTF. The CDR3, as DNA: TGTGCCAGCAGCTTTCAGGAGACTAACTATGGCTACACCTTC.

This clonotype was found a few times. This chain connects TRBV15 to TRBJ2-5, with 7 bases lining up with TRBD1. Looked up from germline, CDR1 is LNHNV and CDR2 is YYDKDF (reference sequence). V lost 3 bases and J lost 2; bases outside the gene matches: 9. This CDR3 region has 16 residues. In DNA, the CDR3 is TGTGCCACCAGCAGGCGAGGGACAGCGCGACAAGAGACCCAGTACTTC. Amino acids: CATSRRGTARQETQYF.

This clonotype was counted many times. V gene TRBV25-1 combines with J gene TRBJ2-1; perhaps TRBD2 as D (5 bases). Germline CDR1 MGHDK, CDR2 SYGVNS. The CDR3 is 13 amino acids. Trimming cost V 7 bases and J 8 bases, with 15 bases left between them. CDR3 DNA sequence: TGTGCCAGCATCCCGGGATTCTCCCATGAGCAGTTCTTC. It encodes CASIPGFSHEQFF. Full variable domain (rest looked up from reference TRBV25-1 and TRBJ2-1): EADIYQTPRYLVIGTGKKITLECSQTMGHDKMYWYQQDPGMELHLIHYSYGVNSTEKGDLSSESTVSRIRTEHFPLTLESARPSHTSQYLCASIPGFSHEQFFGPGTRLTVL.

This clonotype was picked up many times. CDR3 region: CASSLGDNQPQHF. CDR3 coding DNA: TGCGCCAGCAGCTTGGGGGACAATCAGCCCCAGCATTTT. The chain joins TRBV5-1 to TRBJ1-5; no clear D gene. This CDR3 region has 13 residues. V was pared by 0 bases and J by 3 bases, with 4 bases between. Germline V gene sequence: CDR1 SGHRS, CDR2 YFSETQ.

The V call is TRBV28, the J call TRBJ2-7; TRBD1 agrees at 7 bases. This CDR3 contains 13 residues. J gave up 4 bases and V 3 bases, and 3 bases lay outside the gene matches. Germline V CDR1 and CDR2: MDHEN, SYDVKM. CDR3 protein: CASSLGQRYEQYF. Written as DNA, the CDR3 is TGTGCCAGCAGTTTGGGACAGAGGTACGAGCAGTACTTC.